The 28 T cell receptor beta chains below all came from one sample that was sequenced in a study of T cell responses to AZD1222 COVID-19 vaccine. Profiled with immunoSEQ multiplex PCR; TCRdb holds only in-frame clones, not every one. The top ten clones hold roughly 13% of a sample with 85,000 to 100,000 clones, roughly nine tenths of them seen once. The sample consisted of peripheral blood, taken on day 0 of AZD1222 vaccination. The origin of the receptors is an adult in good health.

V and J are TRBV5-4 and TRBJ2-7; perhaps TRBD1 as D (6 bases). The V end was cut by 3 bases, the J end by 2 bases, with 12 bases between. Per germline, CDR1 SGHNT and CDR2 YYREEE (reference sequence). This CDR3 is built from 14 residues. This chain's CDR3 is CASSSDRETYEQYF. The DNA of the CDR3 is TGTGCCAGCAGCTCGGACAGAGAGACCTACGAGCAGTACTTC.

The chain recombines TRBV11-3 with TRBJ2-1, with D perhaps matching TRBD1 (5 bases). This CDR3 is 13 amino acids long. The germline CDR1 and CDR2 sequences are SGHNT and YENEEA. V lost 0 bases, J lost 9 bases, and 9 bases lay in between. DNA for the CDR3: TGTGCCAGCAGCTTAGATCCTGGGGCTGAGCAGTTCTTC. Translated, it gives CASSLDPGAEQFF. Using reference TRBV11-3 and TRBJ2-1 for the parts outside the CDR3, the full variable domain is EAGVVQSPRYKIIEKKQPVAFWCNPISGHNTLYWYLQNLGQGPELLIRYENEEAVDDSQLPKDRFSAERLKGVDSTLKIQPAELGDSAVYLCASSLDPGAEQFFGPGTRLTVL.

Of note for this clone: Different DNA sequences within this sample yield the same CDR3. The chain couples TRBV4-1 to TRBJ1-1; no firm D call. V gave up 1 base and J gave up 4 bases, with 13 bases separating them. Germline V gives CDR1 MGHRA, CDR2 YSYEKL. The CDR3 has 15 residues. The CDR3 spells CASSQAHRGRTEAFF. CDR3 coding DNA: TGCGCCAGCAGCCAAGCCCATCGGGGTCGCACTGAAGCTTTCTTT.

The CDR3 region has the DNA TGTGCCAGCAGTCTCACACGGCAGGGCACTGAAGCTTTCTTT. This codes for CASSLTRQGTEAFF. This rearrangement joins TRBV28 to TRBJ1-1; D might be TRBD1 (5 bases). In germline, CDR1 is MDHEN, CDR2 SYDVKM. CDR3 length: 14 residues. V lost 5 bases and J 4 bases, leaving 14 bases between the germline ends.

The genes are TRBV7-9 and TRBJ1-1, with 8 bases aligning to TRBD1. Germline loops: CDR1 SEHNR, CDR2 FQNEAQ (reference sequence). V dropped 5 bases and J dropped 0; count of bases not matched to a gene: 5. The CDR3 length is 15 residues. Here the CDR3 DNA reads TGTGCCAGCAGCAGACGACAGGGGATGAACACTGAAGCTTTCTTT. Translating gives CASSRRQGMNTEAFF.

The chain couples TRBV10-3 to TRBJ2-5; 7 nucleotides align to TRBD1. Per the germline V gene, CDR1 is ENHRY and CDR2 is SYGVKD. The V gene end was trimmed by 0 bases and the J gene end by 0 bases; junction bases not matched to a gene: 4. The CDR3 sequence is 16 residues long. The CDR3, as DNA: TGTGCCATCAGTGAGTCGAGGGGGACAGACCAAGAGACCCAGTACTTC. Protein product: CAISESRGTDQETQYF.

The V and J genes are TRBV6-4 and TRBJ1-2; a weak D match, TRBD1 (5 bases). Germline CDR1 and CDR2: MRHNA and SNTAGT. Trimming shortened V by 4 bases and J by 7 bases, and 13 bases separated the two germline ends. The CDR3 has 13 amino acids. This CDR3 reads CASSVQAGGGYTF. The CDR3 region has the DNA TGTGCCAGCAGTGTACAGGCGGGAGGTGGCTACACCTTC.

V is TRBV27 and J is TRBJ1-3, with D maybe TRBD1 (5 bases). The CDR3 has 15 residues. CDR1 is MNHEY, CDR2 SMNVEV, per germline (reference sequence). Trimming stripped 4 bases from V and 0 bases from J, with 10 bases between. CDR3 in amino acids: CASSSGRNSGNTIYF. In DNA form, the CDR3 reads TGTGCCAGCAGTTCAGGGCGGAACTCTGGAAACACCATATATTTT.

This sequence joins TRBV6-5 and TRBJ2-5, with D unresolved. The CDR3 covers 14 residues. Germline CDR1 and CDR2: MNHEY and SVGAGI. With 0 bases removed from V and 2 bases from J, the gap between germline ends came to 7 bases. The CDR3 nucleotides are TGTGCCAGCAGTTACTCGGGCGGACAAGAGACCCAGTACTTC. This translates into CASSYSGGQETQYF.

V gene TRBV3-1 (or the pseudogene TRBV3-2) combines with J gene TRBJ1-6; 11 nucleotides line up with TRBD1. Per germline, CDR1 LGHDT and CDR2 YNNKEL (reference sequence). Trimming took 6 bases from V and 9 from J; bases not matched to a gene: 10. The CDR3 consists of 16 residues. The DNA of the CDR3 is TGTGCCAGCAGTCAGAAAACCGGGACAGGGGGTTCACCCCTCCACTTT. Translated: CASSQKTGTGGSPLHF.

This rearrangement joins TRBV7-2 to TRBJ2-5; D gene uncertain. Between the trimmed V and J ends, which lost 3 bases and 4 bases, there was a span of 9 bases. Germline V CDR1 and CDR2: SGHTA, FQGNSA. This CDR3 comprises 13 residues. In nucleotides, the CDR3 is TGTGCCAGCAGCTTCAGAGCCGGAGAGACCCAGTACTTC. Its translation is CASSFRAGETQYF.

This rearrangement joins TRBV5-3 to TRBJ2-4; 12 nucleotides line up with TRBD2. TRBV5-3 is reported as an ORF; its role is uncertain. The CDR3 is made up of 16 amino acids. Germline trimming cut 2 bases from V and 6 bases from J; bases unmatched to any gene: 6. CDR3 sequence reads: CARSFGLAGSGNIQYF. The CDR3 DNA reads TGTGCCAGAAGCTTCGGACTAGCGGGAAGCGGAAACATTCAGTACTTC.

The DNA of the CDR3 is TGCGCCAGCAGGCAACAGGGCACCCGTAACACTGAAGCTTTCTTT. This encodes CASRQQGTRNTEAFF. V usage is TRBV4-1 and J usage is TRBJ1-1; possibly TRBD1 for D (6 bases). V lost 6 bases and J lost 2, with 16 bases in between. CDR1 is MGHRA, CDR2 YSYEKL, per germline. The CDR3 consists of 15 residues.

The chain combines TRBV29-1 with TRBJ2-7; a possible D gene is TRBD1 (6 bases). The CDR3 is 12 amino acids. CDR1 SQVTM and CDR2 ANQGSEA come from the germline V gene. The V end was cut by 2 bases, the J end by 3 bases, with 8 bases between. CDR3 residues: CSVEIQGYEQYF. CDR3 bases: TGCAGCGTTGAAATACAGGGCTACGAGCAGTACTTC.

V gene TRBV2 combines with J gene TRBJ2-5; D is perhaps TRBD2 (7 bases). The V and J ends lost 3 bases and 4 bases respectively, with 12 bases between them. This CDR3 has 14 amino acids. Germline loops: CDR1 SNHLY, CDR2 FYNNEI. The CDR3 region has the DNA TGTGCCAGCAGTGATAGGCGGGGGCCAGAGACCCAGTACTTC. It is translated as CASSDRRGPETQYF.

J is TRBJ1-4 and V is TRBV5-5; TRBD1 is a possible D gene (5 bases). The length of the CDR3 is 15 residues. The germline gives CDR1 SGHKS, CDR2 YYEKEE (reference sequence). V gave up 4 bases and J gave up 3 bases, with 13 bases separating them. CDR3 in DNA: TGTGCCAGCAGCACGGGACGGGGGGCTAATGAAAAACTGTTTTTT. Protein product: CASSTGRGANEKLFF.

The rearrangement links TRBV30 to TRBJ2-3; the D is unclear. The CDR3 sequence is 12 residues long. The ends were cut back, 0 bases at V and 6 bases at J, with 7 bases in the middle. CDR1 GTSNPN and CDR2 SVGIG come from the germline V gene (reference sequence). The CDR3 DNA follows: TGTGCCTGGAGTGTGGCTGCGGATACGCAGTATTTT. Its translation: CAWSVAADTQYF.

The CDR3 loop reads CASRQSTGLNTEAFF. The CDR3 region has the DNA TGTGCCAGTAGGCAGTCGACAGGGCTGAACACTGAAGCTTTCTTT. This sequence joins TRBV19 and TRBJ1-1, with TRBD1 identical over 7 bases. CDR1 is LNHDA, CDR2 SQIVND, per germline (reference sequence). J gave up 0 bases and V 6 bases, and 7 bases lay outside the gene matches. This CDR3 contains 15 residues.

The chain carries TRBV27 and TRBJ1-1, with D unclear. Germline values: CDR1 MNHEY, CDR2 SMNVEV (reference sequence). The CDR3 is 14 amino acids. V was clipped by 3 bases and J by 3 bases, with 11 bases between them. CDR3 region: CASSFSLPDTEAFF. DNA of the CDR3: TGTGCCAGCAGTTTTTCCCTCCCGGACACTGAAGCTTTCTTT.

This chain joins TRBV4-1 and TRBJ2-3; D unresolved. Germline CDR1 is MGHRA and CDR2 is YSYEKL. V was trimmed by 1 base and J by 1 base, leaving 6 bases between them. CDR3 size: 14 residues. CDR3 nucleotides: TGCGCCAGCAGCCAAGCGTTAGGCACAGATACGCAGTATTTT. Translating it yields CASSQALGTDTQYF.

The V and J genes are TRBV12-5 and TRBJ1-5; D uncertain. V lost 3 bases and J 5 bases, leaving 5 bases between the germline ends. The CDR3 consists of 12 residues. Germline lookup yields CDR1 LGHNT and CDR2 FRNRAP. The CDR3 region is CASGLLYQPQHF. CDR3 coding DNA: TGTGCTAGTGGTTTATTGTATCAGCCCCAGCATTTT.

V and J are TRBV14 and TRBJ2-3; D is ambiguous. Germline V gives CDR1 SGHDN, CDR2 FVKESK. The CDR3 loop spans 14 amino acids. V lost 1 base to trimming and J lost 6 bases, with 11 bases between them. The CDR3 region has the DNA TGTGCCAGCAGCCAAGTTGGGGTTTCGGATACGCAGTATTTT. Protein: CASSQVGVSDTQYF.

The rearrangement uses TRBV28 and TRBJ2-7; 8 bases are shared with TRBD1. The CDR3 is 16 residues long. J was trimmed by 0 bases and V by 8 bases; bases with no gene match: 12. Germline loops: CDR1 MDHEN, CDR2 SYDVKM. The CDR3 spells CASSDLRDRSSYEQYF. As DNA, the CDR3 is TGTGCCAGCTCCGACCTCCGGGACAGGAGCTCCTACGAGCAGTACTTC.

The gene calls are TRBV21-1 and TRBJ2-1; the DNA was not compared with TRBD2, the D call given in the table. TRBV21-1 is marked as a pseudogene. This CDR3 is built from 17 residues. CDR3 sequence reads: CASRLTHPLSSYNEQFF. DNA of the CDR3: TGTGCCAGCAGACTAACCCATCCACTTAGCTCCTACAATGAGCAGTTCTTC.

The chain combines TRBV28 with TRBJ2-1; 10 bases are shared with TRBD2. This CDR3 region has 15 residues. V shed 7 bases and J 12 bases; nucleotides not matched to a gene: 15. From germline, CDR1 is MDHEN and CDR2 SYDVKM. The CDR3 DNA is TGTGCCAGCAAGGGTGCTAGCGGGAGTCTGAAGGGGCAGTTCTTC. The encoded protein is CASKGASGSLKGQFF.

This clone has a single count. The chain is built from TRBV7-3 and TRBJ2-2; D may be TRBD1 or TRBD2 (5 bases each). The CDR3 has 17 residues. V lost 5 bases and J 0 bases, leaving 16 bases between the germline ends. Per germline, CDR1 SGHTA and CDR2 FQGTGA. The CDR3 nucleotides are TGTGCCAGCAGCCTAAGAGGGACCCCCGCGAACACCGGGGAGCTGTTTTTT. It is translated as CASSLRGTPANTGELFF.

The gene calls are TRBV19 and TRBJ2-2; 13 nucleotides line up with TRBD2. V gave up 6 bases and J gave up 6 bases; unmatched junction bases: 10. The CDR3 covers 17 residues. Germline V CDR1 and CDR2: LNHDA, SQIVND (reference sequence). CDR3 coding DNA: TGTGCCAGTAGGGGGACTAGCGGGATATCCTGGGCCGGGGAGCTGTTTTTT. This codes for CASRGTSGISWAGELFF.

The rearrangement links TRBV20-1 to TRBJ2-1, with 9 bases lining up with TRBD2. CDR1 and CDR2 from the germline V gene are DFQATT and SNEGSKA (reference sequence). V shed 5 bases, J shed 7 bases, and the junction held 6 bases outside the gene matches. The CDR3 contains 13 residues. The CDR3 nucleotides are TGCAGTGCTCGTGCGGGGGGGCCAAATGAGCAGTTCTTC. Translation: CSARAGGPNEQFF.